The clone carrying this T cell receptor beta chain showed up just a few times. With random hexamers, reverse transcription was performed on about 0.45 to 1 ug of RNA. TCRdb independently ran MiXCR on the immunoSEQ multiplex PCR reads; one entry per CDR3 protein. The sample comprises 190,000 or so distinct CDR3 sequences, 85% to 95% of which are singletons, and around 0.08% rests with the top ten. This record comes from a study of CD8 T cells in Susac syndrome. Material: CD4+ T cells from PBMCs. The sequence derives from a human donor with multiple sclerosis.

The CDR3 nucleotides are TGTGCCAGCAGTCTGACCGTGGCCGGGGCCAACGTCCTGACTTTC. As protein: CASSLTVAGANVLTF. V usage is TRBV5-4 and J usage is TRBJ2-6; no clear D. In germline, CDR1 is SGHNT, CDR2 YYREEE (reference sequence). CDR3 length: 15 residues. Trimming left V 5 bases short and J 4 bases short, with 13 bases between.